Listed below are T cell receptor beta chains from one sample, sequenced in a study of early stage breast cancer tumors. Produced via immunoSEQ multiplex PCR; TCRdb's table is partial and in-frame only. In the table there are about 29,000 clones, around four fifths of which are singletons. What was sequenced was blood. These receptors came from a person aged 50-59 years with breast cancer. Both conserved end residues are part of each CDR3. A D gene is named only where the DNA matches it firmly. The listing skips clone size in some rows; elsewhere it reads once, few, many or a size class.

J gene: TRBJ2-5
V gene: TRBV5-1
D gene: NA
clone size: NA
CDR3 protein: CASSESGGTQETQYF
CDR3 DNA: TGCGCCAGCAGCGAGTCGGGTGGGACCCAAGAGACCCAGTACTTC

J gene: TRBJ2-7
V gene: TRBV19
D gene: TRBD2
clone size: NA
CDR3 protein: CASSTSWGSGSYEQYF
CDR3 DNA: TGTGCCAGTAGTACTTCCTGGGGTAGCGGGAGCTACGAGCAGTACTTC

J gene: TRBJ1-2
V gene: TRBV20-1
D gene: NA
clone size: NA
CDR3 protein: CSVEGAGGYTF
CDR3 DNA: TGCAGTGTAGAGGGCGCTGGGGGCTACACCTTC

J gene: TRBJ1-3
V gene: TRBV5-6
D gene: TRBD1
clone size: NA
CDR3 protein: CASSLAQGKRNTIYF
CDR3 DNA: TGTGCCAGCAGCTTGGCACAGGGGAAGAGAAACACCATATATTTT

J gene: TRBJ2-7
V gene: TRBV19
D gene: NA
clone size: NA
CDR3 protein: CASTPNGHEQYF
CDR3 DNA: TGTGCCAGTACCCCCAATGGGCACGAGCAGTACTTC

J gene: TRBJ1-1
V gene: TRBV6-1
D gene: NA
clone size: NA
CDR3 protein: CASSDRTNTEAFF
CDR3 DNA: TGTGCCAGCAGTGACAGAACGAACACTGAAGCTTTCTTT

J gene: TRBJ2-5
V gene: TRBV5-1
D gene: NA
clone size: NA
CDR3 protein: CASSSGVLGETQYF
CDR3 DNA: TGCGCCAGCAGCTCGGGGGTACTGGGAGAGACCCAGTACTTC

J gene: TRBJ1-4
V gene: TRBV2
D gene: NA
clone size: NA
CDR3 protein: CASSENRRPEKLFF
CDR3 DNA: TGTGCCAGCAGTGAAAACAGGCGTCCTGAAAAACTGTTTTTT

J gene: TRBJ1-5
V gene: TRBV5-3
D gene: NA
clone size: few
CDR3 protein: CARMDPGGYNQPQHF
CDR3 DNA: TGTGCCAGAATGGACCCAGGAGGCTACAATCAGCCCCAGCATTTT

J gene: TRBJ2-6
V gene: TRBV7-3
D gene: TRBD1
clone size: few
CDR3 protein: CASSLQGAAGANVLTF
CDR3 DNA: TGTGCCAGCAGCTTACAGGGGGCGGCTGGGGCCAACGTCCTGACTTTC

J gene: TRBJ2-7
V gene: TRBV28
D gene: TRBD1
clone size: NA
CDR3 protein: CASTQTGGRNEQYF
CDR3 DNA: TGTGCCAGCACCCAAACAGGGGGCCGAAACGAGCAGTACTTC

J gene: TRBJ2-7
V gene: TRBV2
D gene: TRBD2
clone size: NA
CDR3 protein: CASSFGGLPYEQYF
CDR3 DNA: TGTGCCAGCAGCTTTGGGGGACTACCCTACGAGCAGTACTTC

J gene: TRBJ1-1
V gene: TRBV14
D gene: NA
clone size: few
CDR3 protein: CASSQVGGLNTEAFF
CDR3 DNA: TGTGCCAGCAGTCAGGTGGGGGGGCTGAACACTGAAGCTTTCTTT

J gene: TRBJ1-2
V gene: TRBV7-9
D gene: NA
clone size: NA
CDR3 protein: CASSSLGGASRANYGYTF
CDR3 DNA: TGTGCCAGCAGCTCCCTGGGAGGGGCTTCGAGAGCTAACTATGGCTACACCTTC

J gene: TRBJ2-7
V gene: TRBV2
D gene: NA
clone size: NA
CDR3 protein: CASSEGSVSYEQYF
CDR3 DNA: TGTGCCAGCAGTGAGGGCAGCGTCTCCTACGAGCAGTACTTC